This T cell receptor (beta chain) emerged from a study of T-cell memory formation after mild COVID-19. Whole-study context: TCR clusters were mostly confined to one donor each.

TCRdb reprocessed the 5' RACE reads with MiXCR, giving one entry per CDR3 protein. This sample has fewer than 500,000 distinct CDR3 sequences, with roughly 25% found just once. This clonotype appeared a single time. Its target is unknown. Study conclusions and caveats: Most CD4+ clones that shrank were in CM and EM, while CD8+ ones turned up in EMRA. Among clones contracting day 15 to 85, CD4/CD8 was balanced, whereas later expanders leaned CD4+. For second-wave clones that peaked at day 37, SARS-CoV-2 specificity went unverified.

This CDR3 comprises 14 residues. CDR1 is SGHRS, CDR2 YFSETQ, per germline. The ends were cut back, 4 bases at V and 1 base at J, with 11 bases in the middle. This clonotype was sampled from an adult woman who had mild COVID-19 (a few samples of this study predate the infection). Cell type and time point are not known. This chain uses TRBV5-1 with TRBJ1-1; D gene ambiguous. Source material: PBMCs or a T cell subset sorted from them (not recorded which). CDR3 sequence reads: CASSAELSNTEAFF. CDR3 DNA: TGCGCCAGCAGCGCGGAGTTGTCGAACACTGAAGCTTTCTTT.